This T cell receptor beta chain was obtained from a study of cytomegalovirus exposure and HLA in healthy donors. Findings of the study overall: Usually a TCR sequence was rare, but some public TCRs were found in many donors. Among the sequence variants, a highly shared cluster was likely an artifact of sequencing.

The CDR3 has 16 amino acids. From germline, CDR1 is SGHDT and CDR2 YYEEEE. V shed 0 bases, J shed 5 bases, and the junction held 7 bases outside the gene matches. Though nominally healthy at sampling, donors likely had unrecorded immune exposures. Concerning this clone: Antigen: not known.

The PCR used 60 Vbeta and 13 Jbeta primers. Only in-frame clones appear in the TCRdb table, and some are missing; sequencing was by immunoSEQ multiplex PCR. The table shows some 190,000 clones, with roughly 77% occurring only once. This chain uses TRBV5-6 with TRBJ2-5, with TRBD2 matching 10 bases. Material for sequencing was PBMCs. This receptor was identified in a woman aged 25 to 39 in good health and CMV-seronegative. The CDR3 sequence is CASSLVKRGGEETQYF. CDR3 nucleotide sequence: TGTGCCAGCAGCTTGGTGAAGCGGGGGGGCGAGGAGACCCAGTACTTC.